This record looks at one T cell receptor (beta chain) sequence and its context. Trimming shortened V by 0 bases and J by 10 bases, and 16 bases separated the two germline ends. CDR1 LNHDA and CDR2 SQIVND come from the germline V gene (reference sequence). The CDR3 runs 15 residues. The data stem from a study of blood T cell repertoires in COVID-19. As for the study in general: Samples representing acute and convalescent COVID-19 were sourced from the United States, Italy and Spain. T cells, B-cell-depleted T cells, or PBMCs supplied cDNA or gDNA.

Original handling: Reference gene primer amplification yielded estimated nucleated cell counts. Method: immunoSEQ multiplex PCR; TCRdb's copy keeps in-frame clones and lacks some. The V and J calls and clone size come from that table; D and trimming were worked out from the DNA. The data hold tens of thousands of clones, with roughly 87% observed a single time. Followed over time, Seattle patients had been enrolled while infection was active. Sequenced material: peripheral blood. The chain employs TRBV19 and TRBJ2-1; D is perhaps TRBD2 (6 bases). The sequence derives from a woman of 80 years or more with COVID-19, enrolled during active disease. The CDR3 spells CASSIDQRPAGEQFF. The CDR3 nucleotides read TGTGCCAGTAGTATAGATCAGCGGCCCGCGGGGGAGCAGTTCTTC.